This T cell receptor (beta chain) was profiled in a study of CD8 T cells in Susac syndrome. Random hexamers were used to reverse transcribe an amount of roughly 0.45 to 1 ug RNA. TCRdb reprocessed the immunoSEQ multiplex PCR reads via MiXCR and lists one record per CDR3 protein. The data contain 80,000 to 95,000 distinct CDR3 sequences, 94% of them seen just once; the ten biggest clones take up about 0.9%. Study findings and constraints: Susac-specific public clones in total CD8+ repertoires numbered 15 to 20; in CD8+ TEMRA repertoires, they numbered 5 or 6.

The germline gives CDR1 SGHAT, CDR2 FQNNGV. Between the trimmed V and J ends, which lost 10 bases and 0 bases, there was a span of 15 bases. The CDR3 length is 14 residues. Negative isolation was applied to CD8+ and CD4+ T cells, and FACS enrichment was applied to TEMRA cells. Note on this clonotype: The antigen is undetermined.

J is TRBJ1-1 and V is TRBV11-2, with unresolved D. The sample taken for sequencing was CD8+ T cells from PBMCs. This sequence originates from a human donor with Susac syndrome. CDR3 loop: CATNVQRMNTEAFF. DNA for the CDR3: TGTGCCACCAACGTCCAGCGGATGAACACTGAAGCTTTCTTT.